The 9 T cell receptor beta chains reported below all come from one sample, sequenced in a study of control samples from healthy donors and cancer patients. Produced via immunoSEQ multiplex PCR; TCRdb's table is partial and in-frame only. The sample holds some 150,000 clones, 90% to 95% seen once. The sample was blood. These receptors were taken from a middle-aged man in good health.

The genes are TRBV6-5 and TRBJ1-1; D is unresolved. V shed 6 bases and J shed 0 bases, with 11 bases lying between them. The CDR3 is made up of 14 amino acids. Looked up from germline, CDR1 is MNHEY and CDR2 is SVGAGI. In DNA form, the CDR3 reads TGTGCCAGCAGCAGCAGAAACATGAACACTGAAGCTTTCTTT. It specifies CASSSRNMNTEAFF.

This clone came up once. The chain is built from TRBV6-5 and TRBJ1-5; D uncertain. Germline values: CDR1 MNHEY, CDR2 SVGAGI. The CDR3 runs to 13 residues. The germline V and J ends were trimmed by 7 bases and 7 bases, with 14 bases remaining between them. The CDR3 loop reads CASTEELWQPQHF. The CDR3, as DNA: TGTGCCAGCACGGAGGAACTTTGGCAGCCCCAGCATTTT.

The genes are TRBV11-2 and TRBJ2-6; the match to TRBD1 covers 8 bases. V dropped 6 bases and J dropped 0; count of bases not matched to a gene: 13. The CDR3 totals 19 residues. Germline CDR1 is SGHAT and CDR2 is FQNNGV. The CDR3 protein is CASRRWQGARSSGANVLTF. The CDR3 nucleotides read TGTGCCAGCAGGCGCTGGCAGGGGGCAAGGAGCTCTGGGGCCAACGTCCTGACTTTC.

This chain connects TRBV6-6 to TRBJ2-1; 7 nucleotides line up with TRBD2. V trimming: 7 bases; J trimming: 6 bases; junction bases outside the gene matches: 0. The germline V gene encodes CDR1 MNHNY and CDR2 SVGAGI (reference sequence). The CDR3 totals 11 residues. Here the CDR3 reads CASTGGNEQFF. CDR3 in DNA: TGTGCCAGCACGGGGGGCAATGAGCAGTTCTTC.

The CDR3 DNA reads TGCGCCAGCAGCCCCTGGACAGGGGGCGCAGGGGAGACCCAGTACTTC. Translating it yields CASSPWTGGAGETQYF. The chain joins TRBV5-1 to TRBJ2-5, with TRBD1 matching 11 bases. From germline, CDR1 is SGHRS and CDR2 YFSETQ. The CDR3 runs to 16 residues. J gave up 5 bases and V 4 bases, and 10 bases lay outside the gene matches.

The CDR3 region is CASSYDRGLGAFF. The CDR3 DNA sequence: TGTGCCAGCAGTTATGACAGGGGGCTGGGAGCTTTCTTT. V gene TRBV28 combines with J gene TRBJ1-1; the match to TRBD1 covers 10 bases. The V gene end was trimmed by 4 bases and the J gene end by 10 bases; junction bases not matched to a gene: 6. CDR3 length equals 13 residues. From germline, CDR1 is MDHEN and CDR2 SYDVKM.

The chain uses TRBV27 and TRBJ2-7; D perhaps matches TRBD1 (5 bases). The CDR3 consists of 13 residues. V dropped 4 bases and J dropped 4 bases, with 11 bases sitting between them. CDR1 is MNHEY, CDR2 SMNVEV, per germline (reference sequence). The CDR3 DNA sequence: TGTGCCAGCAGTTCTAGGGGAACTTACGAGCAGTACTTC. Its protein product is CASSSRGTYEQYF.

V and J are TRBV24-1 and TRBJ1-5; the D gene is possibly TRBD1 (6 bases). Germline loops: CDR1 KGHDR, CDR2 SFDVKD. The CDR3 totals 18 residues. Trimming cost V 3 bases and J 2 bases, with 19 bases left between them. The CDR3, as DNA: TGTGCCACCAGTGATGATACAGGGAGGGGGATGGGCAATCAGCCCCAGCATTTT. Protein: CATSDDTGRGMGNQPQHF.

The rearrangement links TRBV10-3 to TRBJ2-3; 12 bases are shared with TRBD2. Germline V CDR1 and CDR2: ENHRY, SYGVKD. Unmatched junction bases numbered 6, after V lost 5 bases and J lost 9 bases. This CDR3 spans 14 amino acids. The CDR3 sequence: CAISSSGGAQTQYF. The DNA for the CDR3 is TGTGCCATCAGTTCTAGCGGGGGGGCCCAAACGCAGTATTTT.